This TCR beta chain appears in the sequencing data of a study of blood T cell repertoires in COVID-19. Only in-frame clones appear in the TCRdb table, and some are missing; sequencing was by immunoSEQ multiplex PCR. Counted here are about 200,000 clones, about nine tenths occurring once; the ten biggest clones make up 6.5% to 8.5%. Sequencing was carried out using peripheral blood. The clonotype comes from a man aged 35-49 years with acute or convalescent COVID-19.

This chain's CDR3 is CASSRDRDSRGYTF. The CDR3 DNA reads as TGCGCCAGCAGCCGGGACCGGGACAGTAGAGGCTACACCTTC. J is TRBJ1-2 and V is TRBV4-1, with 7 positions matching TRBD1. The V gene's germline CDR1 is MGHRA and CDR2 YSYEKL. The ends lost 4 bases at V and 8 bases at J; junction bases unmatched: 10. The CDR3 has 14 amino acids.